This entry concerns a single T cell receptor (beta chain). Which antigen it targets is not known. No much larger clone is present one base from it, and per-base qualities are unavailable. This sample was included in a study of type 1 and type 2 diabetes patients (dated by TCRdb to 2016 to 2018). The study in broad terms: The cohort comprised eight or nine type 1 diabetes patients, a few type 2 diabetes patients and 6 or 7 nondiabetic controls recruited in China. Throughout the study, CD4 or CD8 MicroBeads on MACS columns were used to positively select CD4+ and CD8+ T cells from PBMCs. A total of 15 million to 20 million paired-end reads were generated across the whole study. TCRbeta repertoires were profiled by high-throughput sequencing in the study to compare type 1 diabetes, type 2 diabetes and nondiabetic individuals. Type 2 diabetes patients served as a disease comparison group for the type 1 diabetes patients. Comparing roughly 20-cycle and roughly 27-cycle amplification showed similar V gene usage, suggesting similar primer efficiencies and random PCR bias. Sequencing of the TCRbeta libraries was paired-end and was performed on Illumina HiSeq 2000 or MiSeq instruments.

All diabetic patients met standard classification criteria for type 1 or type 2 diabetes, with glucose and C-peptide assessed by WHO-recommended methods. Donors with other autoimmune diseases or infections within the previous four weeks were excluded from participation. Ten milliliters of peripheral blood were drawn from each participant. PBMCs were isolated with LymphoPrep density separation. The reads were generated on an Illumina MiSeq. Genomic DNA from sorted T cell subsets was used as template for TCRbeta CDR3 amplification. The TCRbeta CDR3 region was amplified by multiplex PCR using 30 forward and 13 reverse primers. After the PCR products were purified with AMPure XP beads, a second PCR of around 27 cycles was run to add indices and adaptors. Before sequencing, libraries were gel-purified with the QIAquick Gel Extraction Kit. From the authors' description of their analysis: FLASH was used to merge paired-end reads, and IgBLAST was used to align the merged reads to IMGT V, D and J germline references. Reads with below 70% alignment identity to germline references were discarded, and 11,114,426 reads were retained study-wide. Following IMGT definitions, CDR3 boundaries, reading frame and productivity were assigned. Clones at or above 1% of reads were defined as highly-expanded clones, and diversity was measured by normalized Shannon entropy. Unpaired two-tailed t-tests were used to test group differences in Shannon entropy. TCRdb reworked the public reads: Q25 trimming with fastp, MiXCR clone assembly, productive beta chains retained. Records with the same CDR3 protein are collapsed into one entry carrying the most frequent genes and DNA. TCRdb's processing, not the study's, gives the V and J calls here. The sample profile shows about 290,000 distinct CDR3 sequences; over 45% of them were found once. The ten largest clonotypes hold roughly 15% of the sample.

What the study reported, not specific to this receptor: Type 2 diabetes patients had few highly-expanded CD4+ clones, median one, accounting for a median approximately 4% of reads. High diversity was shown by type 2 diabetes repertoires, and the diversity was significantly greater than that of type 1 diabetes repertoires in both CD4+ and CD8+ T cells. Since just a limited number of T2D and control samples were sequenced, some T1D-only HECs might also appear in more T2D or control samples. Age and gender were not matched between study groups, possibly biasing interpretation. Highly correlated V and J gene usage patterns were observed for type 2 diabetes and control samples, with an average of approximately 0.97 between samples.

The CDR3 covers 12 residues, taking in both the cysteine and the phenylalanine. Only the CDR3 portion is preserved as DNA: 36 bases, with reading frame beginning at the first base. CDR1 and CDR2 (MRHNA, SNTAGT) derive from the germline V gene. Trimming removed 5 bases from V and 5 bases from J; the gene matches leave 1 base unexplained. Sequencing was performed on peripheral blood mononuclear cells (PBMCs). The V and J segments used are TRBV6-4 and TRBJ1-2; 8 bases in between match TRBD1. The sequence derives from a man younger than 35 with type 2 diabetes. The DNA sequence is TGTGCCAGCAGTTGGGACAGGTATGGCTACACCTTC. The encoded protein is CASSWDRYGYTF.